The present T cell receptor beta chain was sequenced within a study of metastatic and nonmetastatic thyroid tumors. By sample fraction, this clone is medium-sized. Thyroid surgery was preceded by no treatment in any patient. TCRdb re-analyzed the PCR reads using MiXCR. The table has 9,500 to 15,000 clones, roughly 21% seen once; the top ten hold approximately 15%. The length of the CDR3 is 14 residues. CDR1 MNHEY and CDR2 SVGEGT come from the germline V gene. V lost 1 base to trimming and J lost 4 bases, with 10 bases between them. The sequenced material came from adjacent normal tissue. This TCR was sampled from a female donor with papillary thyroid cancer or a benign thyroid nodule (not recorded which). Some clones in this sample may be carry-over from other donors' samples. This chain connects TRBV6-2 or TRBV6-3 to TRBJ1-2, with D unresolved. The DNA for the CDR3 is TGTGCCAGCAGTTACTGGCACCCTAGCTATGGCTACACCTTC. Residues: CASSYWHPSYGYTF.